This TCR beta chain was captured in a study of CD8 T cells in ankylosing spondylitis. The germline gives CDR1 MNHNS, CDR2 SASEGT. This CDR3 region has 14 residues. Trimming took off 6 bases at V and 7 bases at J, with 19 bases between the two ends. Whole-study findings and limits: Earlier work had already found some motif variants in reactive arthritis synovial fluid and blood. Clones that were linked to disease were CD8+ and were relatively rare in peripheral blood. There was a TCR beta motif, made of several highly homologous variants, that appeared characteristic of ankylosing spondylitis blood. Significantly higher representation of disease-linked clones was reported for matched ankylosing spondylitis synovial fluid.

This clonotype has a handful of counts. Its antigen is undetermined. Construction of TCR beta libraries was performed using quantitative 5'-RACE with molecular barcodes. TCRdb passed the 5' RACE reads through MiXCR, listing each CDR3 protein once. Of over 450,000 distinct CDR3 sequences in the sample, about an eighth were seen once. The V call is TRBV6-1, the J call TRBJ2-7; possibly TRBD1 or TRBD2 for D (6 bases each). The sequence was obtained from a male donor with ankylosing spondylitis. The sequencing input was blood, either unsorted or a sorted T cell fraction (not recorded which). The CDR3 DNA follows: TGTGCCAGCAGAAGGGGGACATCGGCGGGGGAGCAGTACTTC. Its protein is CASRRGTSAGEQYF.